This TCR beta chain came from a study of cytomegalovirus exposure and HLA in healthy donors. Germline V gives CDR1 SGHTA, CDR2 FQGNSA. The V and J ends lost 3 bases and 4 bases, in that order; junction bases with no gene match: 7. The CDR3 extends over 15 amino acids. The donors (healthy individuals) were bone marrow donors. Both 60 Vbeta primers and 13 Jbeta primers went into the PCR. Generated by immunoSEQ multiplex PCR, the TCRdb table keeps only in-frame clones and is missing some. The sample contains approximately 160,000 clones, approximately 82% of which appear only once. The V gene is TRBV7-2, the J gene TRBJ1-2; the match to TRBD1 covers 8 bases. The receptor was isolated from a male donor in good health and CMV-seronegative. The sequenced sample consisted of PBMCs. The chain's CDR3 is CASSFSQGVGYGYTF. The CDR3 nucleotides are TGTGCCAGCAGCTTCTCACAGGGGGTGGGCTATGGCTACACCTTC.